Listed here is a single T cell receptor beta chain. The data were obtained in a study of blood T cell repertoires in COVID-19. Background on the study: COVID-19 samples collected from the United States, Italy and Spain covered acute and convalescent phases. From T cells, B-cell-depleted T cells, or PBMCs came the material, which was cDNA or gDNA.

Germline V lookup: CDR1 SGHTA, CDR2 FQGTGA. The V gene end was trimmed by 1 base and the J gene end by 0 bases; junction bases not matched to a gene: 4. The CDR3 loop spans 17 amino acids. Produced via immunoSEQ multiplex PCR; TCRdb's table is partial and in-frame only. Of about 300,000 clones in the sample, around nine tenths were seen once. This receptor was identified in a woman aged 25 to 39 with COVID-19, enrolled during active disease. The V call is TRBV7-3, the J call TRBJ1-2; 11 bases agree with TRBD1. The sample consisted of peripheral blood. CDR3 nucleotide sequence: TGTGCCAGCAGCTTAAGGGACAGGGGGTTACCTAACTATGGCTACACCTTC. This codes for CASSLRDRGLPNYGYTF.